A single sample is the source of the 12 T cell receptor beta chains below, sequenced in a study of T cells in Graves' hyperthyroidism and ophthalmopathy. The source material, RNA transcripts, was used to amplify TCR beta CDR3 regions. First-round RT-PCR with HTBI primers amplified the TCR CDR3 region. TCRdb processed the multiplex PCR reads anew with MiXCR; each CDR3 protein has one entry. This sample has approximately 370,000 distinct CDR3 sequences, with about 18% found just once. What was sequenced was blood. All receptors come from a woman younger than 45 with Graves' hyperthyroidism that later progressed to Graves' ophthalmopathy.

The chain has TRBV6-1 and TRBJ2-7; D uncertain. This CDR3 is built from 13 residues. Trimming removed 10 bases from V and 0 bases from J, with 13 bases in between. The germline V gene encodes CDR1 MNHNS and CDR2 SASEGT. CDR3 sequence reads: CAITKRNSYEQYF. The DNA for the CDR3 is TGTGCCATCACAAAACGGAACTCCTACGAGCAGTACTTC.

Remarks on this clonotype: Given a much more abundant clone one base away, this may be a read error. This chain joins TRBV29-1 and TRBJ2-7, with D hard to call. Germline assignment: CDR1 SQVTM and CDR2 ANQGSEA. CDR3 size: 15 residues. The CDR3 here is CSVEDPHTDFYEQCF. CDR3 in DNA: TGCAGCGTTGAAGATCCTCACACTGATTTCTACGAGCAGTGCTTC.

The CDR3 spells CASSVTSNQPQHF. The CDR3 nucleotides read TGTGCCAGCTCGGTGACTAGCAATCAGCCCCAGCATTTT. The V gene is TRBV18, the J gene TRBJ1-5; D not resolved. The germline V and J ends were trimmed by 6 bases and 0 bases, with 6 bases remaining between them. This CDR3 has 13 amino acids. CDR1 is KGHSH and CDR2 is LQKENI in the germline V gene.

This clonotype was seen a handful of times. The rearrangement links TRBV20-1 to TRBJ1-4; the D gene is possibly TRBD1 (6 bases). Germline V gene lookup returns CDR1 DFQATT and CDR2 SNEGSKA (reference sequence). This CDR3 region has 16 residues. V lost 3 bases to trimming and J lost 7 bases, with 21 bases between them. The CDR3 bases are TGCAGTGCTAGTAGTCCTAGGGGGGGGCTGGGTGAAAAACTGTTTTTT. It encodes CSASSPRGGLGEKLFF.

The V and J genes are TRBV20-1 and TRBJ2-1; possibly TRBD2 for D (5 bases). The CDR3 contains 13 residues. Germline assignment: CDR1 DFQATT and CDR2 SNEGSKA (reference sequence). Trimming shortened V by 0 bases and J by 6 bases, and 9 bases separated the two germline ends. CDR3 sequence: CSARDRTGNEQFF. In DNA form, the CDR3 reads TGCAGTGCTAGAGATAGGACTGGCAATGAGCAGTTCTTC.

This clonotype was counted many times. This chain uses TRBV7-9 with TRBJ2-1; D not resolved. V was shortened by 0 bases and J by 9 bases, with 3 bases between the two germline ends. The CDR3 totals 11 residues. Germline V gene lookup returns CDR1 SEHNR and CDR2 FQNEAQ (reference sequence). The CDR3 sequence is CASSLAPEQFF. The CDR3, as DNA: TGTGCCAGCAGCTTAGCTCCTGAGCAGTTCTTC. Using reference TRBV7-9 and TRBJ2-1 for the parts outside the CDR3, the full variable domain is DTGVSQNPRHKITKRGQNVTFRCDPISEHNRLYWYRQTLGQGPEFLTYFQNEAQLEKSRLLSDRFSAERPKGSFSTLEIQRTEQGDSAMYLCASSLAPEQFFGPGTRLTVL.

This clonotype has at least ten counts. This chain links TRBV12-3 or TRBV12-4 with TRBJ1-2; D ambiguous. V lost 4 bases and J 5 bases, leaving 11 bases between the germline ends. The CDR3 extends over 13 amino acids. DNA of the CDR3: TGTGCCAGCAGTTCACCTCTAAGATATGGCTACACCTTC. Amino acids: CASSSPLRYGYTF.

In this sample, this clonotype turned up many times. The chain combines TRBV25-1 with TRBJ2-2; D uncertain. Trimming removed 4 bases at V and 6 bases at J, with 0 bases between. CDR3 length equals 10 residues. CDR1 MGHDK and CDR2 SYGVNS come from the germline V gene. The CDR3 DNA reads as TGTGCCAGCAGTGCCGGGGAGCTGTTTTTT. Protein product: CASSAGELFF.

This clonotype was counted many times. CDR3 protein: CASSYGSGGSLNTEAFF. In DNA form, the CDR3 reads TGTGCCAGCAGTTACGGTAGCGGGGGGTCATTGAACACTGAAGCTTTCTTT. The chain is built from TRBV6-2 or TRBV6-3 and TRBJ1-1; maybe TRBD1 (5 bases). From germline, CDR1 is MNHEY and CDR2 SVGEGT. Between the trimmed V and J ends, which lost 2 bases and 0 bases, there was a span of 16 bases. This CDR3 region has 17 residues.

A few counts support this clonotype. The rearrangement uses TRBV20-1 and TRBJ2-1; 7 nucleotides agree with TRBD2. The CDR3 runs to 15 residues. The ends lost 6 bases at V and 0 bases at J; junction bases unmatched: 8. The germline V gene encodes CDR1 DFQATT and CDR2 SNEGSKA (reference sequence). CDR3 in DNA: TGCAGTGCCGGGGACTACATCGTCTCCTACAATGAGCAGTTCTTC. Protein: CSAGDYIVSYNEQFF.

This clonotype was counted many times. The chain is built from TRBV3-1 and TRBJ2-3, with D perhaps TRBD1 (5 bases). The germline V and J ends were trimmed by 7 bases and 4 bases, with 24 bases remaining between them. The CDR3 is made up of 17 amino acids. CDR1 is LGHDT, CDR2 YNNKEL, per germline (reference sequence). CDR3 coding DNA: TGTGCCAGCACCCCAGGAGAAGACAGCCTTTGGGCAGATACGCAGTATTTT. Protein sequence: CASTPGEDSLWADTQYF.

This sequence joins TRBV18 and TRBJ2-1; perhaps TRBD2 as D (7 bases). The CDR3 runs 18 residues. Germline CDR1 KGHSH, CDR2 LQKENI. The V end was cut by 0 bases, the J end by 0 bases, with 15 bases between. DNA of the CDR3: TGTGCCAGCTCACCACCGAGTGGGGGCGGGAGCTCCTACAATGAGCAGTTCTTC. Amino acids: CASSPPSGGGSSYNEQFF.